A selection of T cell receptor beta chains follows, all from one sample in a study of T-cell memory formation after mild COVID-19. In TCRdb, the 5' RACE reads were re-called with MiXCR into one record per CDR3 protein. The sample has over 450,000 distinct CDR3 sequences; roughly 22% are singletons. The sequenced sample consisted of PBMCs or a T cell subset sorted from them (not recorded which). The receptor source for this set is an adult woman who had mild COVID-19 (a few samples of this study predate the infection). Cell type and time point are not known. Both conserved end residues are part of each CDR3. D genes are given only for firm matches. Size tells how often a clone was seen (once, few, many) or the class of an expanded clone, and some rows leave it out.

d_gene	len	abundance	v_gene	j_gene	CDR3aa	CDR3nt
-	12	-	TRBV12-3/TRBV12-4	TRBJ2-5	CASSLVTVPQYF	TGTGCCAGCAGTTTAGTGACAGTTCCCCAGTACTTC
-	14	-	TRBV7-9	TRBJ1-5	CASSHTGRNQPQHF	TGTGCCAGCAGCCACACCGGTAGAAATCAGCCCCAGCATTTT
TRBD1	18	many	TRBV5-1	TRBJ2-3	CASSLASGGQGNRYTQYF	TGCGCCAGCAGCTTGGCCTCCGGGGGACAGGGTAATAGGTATACGCAGTATTTT
-	17	-	TRBV11-3	TRBJ2-5	CASSLALGIGGQETQYF	TGTGCCAGCAGCTTAGCCCTAGGCATCGGTGGTCAAGAGACCCAGTACTTC
-	16	few	TRBV12-3/TRBV12-4	TRBJ1-5	CASSRQGGITSQPQHF	TGTGCCAGCAGCCGACAAGGTGGCATCACCAGTCAGCCCCAGCATTTT
TRBD1	14	-	TRBV5-6	TRBJ1-2	CASIAWTGSYGYTF	TGTGCCAGCATAGCTTGGACAGGCTCCTATGGCTACACCTTC
TRBD1	17	-	TRBV11-1	TRBJ1-3	CASSLQDPGQGSNTIYF	TGTGCCAGCAGCCTACAGGATCCGGGACAGGGGTCGAACACCATATATTTT
TRBD1	15	-	TRBV19	TRBJ2-1	CASSVDRGLYNEQFF	TGTGCCAGTAGTGTCGACAGGGGGCTTTACAATGAGCAGTTCTTC
TRBD2	17	-	TRBV15	TRBJ2-1	CATSRARGAGGPAEQFF	TGTGCCACCAGCAGGGCCCGGGGAGCGGGAGGGCCGGCTGAGCAGTTCTTC
-	15	-	TRBV9	TRBJ2-1	CASSEDPGIYNEQFF	TGTGCCAGCAGCGAGGACCCGGGTATCTACAATGAGCAGTTCTTC
-	15	-	TRBV20-1	TRBJ1-1	CSARSTNRVNTEAFF	TGCAGTGCCCGCTCGACCAACAGGGTTAACACTGAAGCTTTCTTT
-	14	few	TRBV12-3/TRBV12-4	TRBJ2-7	CASSFYRGGYEQYF	TGTGCCAGCAGTTTCTACAGAGGGGGCTACGAGCAGTACTTC
TRBD2	18	-	TRBV12-3/TRBV12-4	TRBJ2-4	CASSLWTTSGTGKNIQYF	TGTGCCAGCAGTTTATGGACGACTAGCGGGACAGGCAAAAACATTCAGTACTTC
TRBD1	13	-	TRBV29-1	TRBJ2-7	CSVRTGGGYEQYF	TGCAGCGTACGGACAGGGGGAGGCTACGAGCAGTACTTC
TRBD2	15	few	TRBV7-2	TRBJ2-2	CASSLGSGNAGELFF	TGTGCCAGCAGCCTCGGCAGCGGGAACGCCGGGGAGCTGTTTTTT
-	16	few	TRBV4-1	TRBJ1-6	CASSLTQTGLNSPLHF	TGCGCCAGCAGCCTGACCCAGACAGGACTTAATTCACCCCTCCACTTT
-	16	-	TRBV6-6	TRBJ1-1	CASSYSTLDRNTEAFF	TGTGCCAGCAGTTACTCCACCTTGGACAGGAACACTGAAGCTTTCTTT
-	13	once	TRBV4-1	TRBJ1-2	CASSPEWTANYTF	TGCGCCAGCAGCCCTGAATGGACGGCTAACTATACCTTC
-	17	-	TRBV4-3	TRBJ2-5	CASSQETGAAGQETQYF	TGCGCCAGCAGCCAAGAGACCGGCGCAGCCGGCCAAGAGACCCAGTACTTC
-	13	-	TRBV24-1	TRBJ2-7	CATSDPPADEQYF	TGTGCCACCAGTGATCCCCCTGCGGACGAGCAGTACTTC
-	14	-	TRBV19	TRBJ1-1	CASSIKALNTEAFF	TGTGCCAGTAGTATTAAAGCCCTGAACACTGAAGCTTTCTTT
-	10	few	TRBV12-3/TRBV12-4	TRBJ2-7	CASSGGSQYF	TGTGCCAGCAGTGGGGGATCGCAGTACTTC
-	15	-	TRBV5-1	TRBJ2-7	CASSLEGGDYYEQYF	TGCGCCAGCAGCTTGGAAGGGGGTGACTACTACGAGCAGTACTTC